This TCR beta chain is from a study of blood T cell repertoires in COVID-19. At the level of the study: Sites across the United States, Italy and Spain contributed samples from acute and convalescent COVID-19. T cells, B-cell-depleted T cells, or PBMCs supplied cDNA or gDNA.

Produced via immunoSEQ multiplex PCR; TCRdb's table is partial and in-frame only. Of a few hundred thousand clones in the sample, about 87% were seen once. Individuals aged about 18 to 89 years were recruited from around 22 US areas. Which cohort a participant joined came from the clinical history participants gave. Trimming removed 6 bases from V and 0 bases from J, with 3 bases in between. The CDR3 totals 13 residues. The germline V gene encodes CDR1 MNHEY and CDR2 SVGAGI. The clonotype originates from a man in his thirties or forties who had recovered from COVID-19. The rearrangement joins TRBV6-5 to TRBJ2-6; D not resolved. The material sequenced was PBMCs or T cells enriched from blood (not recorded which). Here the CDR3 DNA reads TGTGCCAGCAGACTCTCTGGGGCCAACGTCCTGACTTTC. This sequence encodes CASRLSGANVLTF.